Sequencing of this T cell receptor (beta chain) was carried out in a study of blood T cells in healthy people across ages. A second PCR of roughly 7 to 11 cycles used a sample-barcoded 5' primer and a J-beta primer mix. TCRdb re-called the 5' RACE reads with MiXCR, one entry per CDR3 protein. The table includes 1.4 million or so distinct CDR3 sequences, approximately 42% detected once. The donors, all healthy, were Caucasians living in Russia, aged roughly 6 to 100. The CDR3 consists of 13 residues. The germline V and J ends were trimmed by 4 bases and 11 bases, with 20 bases remaining between them. Germline CDR1 SQVTM, CDR2 ANQGSEA.

Sequenced: blood. The clonotype was recovered from a woman younger than 30 in good health. This sequence joins TRBV29-1 and TRBJ2-5, with D possibly TRBD1 on 6 matching bases. The CDR3 region has the DNA TGCAGCGTTGCAAACAGGGTTGGGAATGAGCAGTACTTC. Residues: CSVANRVGNEQYF.